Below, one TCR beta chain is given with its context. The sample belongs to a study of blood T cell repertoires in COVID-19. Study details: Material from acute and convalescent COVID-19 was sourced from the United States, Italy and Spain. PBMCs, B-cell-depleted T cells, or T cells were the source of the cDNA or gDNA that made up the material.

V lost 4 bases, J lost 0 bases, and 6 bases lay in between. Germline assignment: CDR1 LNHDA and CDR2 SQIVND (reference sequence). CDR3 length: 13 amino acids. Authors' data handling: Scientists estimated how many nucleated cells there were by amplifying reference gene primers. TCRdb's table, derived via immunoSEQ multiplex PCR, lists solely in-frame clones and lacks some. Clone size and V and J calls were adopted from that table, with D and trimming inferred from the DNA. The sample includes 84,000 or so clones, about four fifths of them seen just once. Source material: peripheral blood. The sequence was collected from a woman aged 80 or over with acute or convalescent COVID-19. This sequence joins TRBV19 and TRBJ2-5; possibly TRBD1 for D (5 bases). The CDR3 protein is CASSRTYQETQYF. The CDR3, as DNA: TGTGCCAGTAGTAGGACATACCAAGAGACCCAGTACTTC.